These 4 T cell receptor beta chains were sequenced from one sample in a study of blood T cell repertoires in COVID-19. Clones were read by immunoSEQ multiplex PCR, and TCRdb kept only the in-frame ones, dropping some. The repertoire consists of roughly 50,000 clones, with 80% to 90% occurring once and the leading ten covering around 5.3%. Sequenced material: peripheral blood. The receptors stem from a woman aged 55-70 years with acute or convalescent COVID-19.

This chain links TRBV29-1 with TRBJ2-3, with D possibly TRBD2 on 6 matching bases. Trimming stripped 3 bases from V and 2 bases from J, with 15 bases between. The CDR3 totals 15 residues. Germline V lookup: CDR1 SQVTM, CDR2 ANQGSEA. The CDR3 bases are TGCAGCGTTGACGCGGGAACCCTTTACACAGATACGCAGTATTTT. It codes for CSVDAGTLYTDTQYF.

The genes are TRBV27 and TRBJ2-7, with 13 bases identical to TRBD2. Germline V gene data show CDR1 as MNHEY and CDR2 as SMNVEV (reference sequence). V trimming: 0 bases; J trimming: 7 bases; junction bases outside the gene matches: 3. The CDR3 length is 15 residues. CDR3 protein: CASSLSLAGGREQYF. The CDR3, as DNA: TGTGCCAGCAGTTTATCACTAGCGGGAGGGAGGGAGCAGTACTTC.

This clone was counted a few times. This rearrangement joins TRBV6-5 to TRBJ1-2, with no clear D. The CDR3 extends over 13 amino acids. In germline, CDR1 is MNHEY, CDR2 SVGAGI. The V and J ends lost 6 bases and 4 bases respectively, with 12 bases between them. The CDR3, as DNA: TGTGCCAGCAGGATGAGGGCGACCTATGGCTACACCTTC. Protein product: CASRMRATYGYTF.

V usage is TRBV6-1 and J usage is TRBJ1-2, with a tentative D call TRBD1 (6 bases). V was pared by 0 bases and J by 8 bases, with 13 bases between. This CDR3 contains 14 residues. Germline CDR1 and CDR2: MNHNS and SASEGT. The CDR3 loop reads CASSEASGGGGYTF. In DNA, the CDR3 is TGTGCCAGCAGTGAAGCGTCGGGGGGCGGAGGCTACACCTTC.